The next 5 T cell receptor beta chains were all read from a single sample in a study of T cell responses to AZD1222 COVID-19 vaccine. Sequenced by immunoSEQ multiplex PCR; TCRdb stores in-frame clones only, minus some. The data contain 150,000 or so clones, less than 95% of them singletons. The starting material was peripheral blood, obtained on day 0 of AZD1222 vaccination. The receptors originated from an adult in good health.

The genes are TRBV13 and TRBJ2-2; D call uncertain. Germline V lookup: CDR1 PRHDT, CDR2 FYEKMQ (reference sequence). The CDR3 covers 12 residues. The V gene lost 2 bases and the J gene lost 6 bases, with 4 bases spanning the gap. As DNA, the CDR3 is TGTGCCAGCAGCTTAATCTCCGGGGAGCTGTTTTTT. It specifies CASSLISGELFF.

This chain joins TRBV5-8 and TRBJ1-3; D remains ambiguous. Germline lookup yields CDR1 SGHTS and CDR2 YDEGEE. The CDR3 runs 14 residues. Trimming took off 0 bases at V and 4 bases at J, with 8 bases between the two ends. CDR3 DNA sequence: TGTGCCAGCAGCTTGGACCTAGAGGGAAACACCATATATTTT. Translation gives CASSLDLEGNTIYF. Looking up the rest from reference TRBV5-8 and TRBJ1-3 gives the full variable domain: EAGVTQSPTHLIKTRGQQATLRCSPISGHTSVYWYQQALGLGLQFLLWYDEGEERNRGNFPPRFSGRQFPNYSSELNVNALELEDSALYLCASSLDLEGNTIYFGEGSWLTVV.

V gene TRBV7-9 combines with J gene TRBJ2-5, with unresolved D. Germline lookup yields CDR1 SEHNR and CDR2 FQNEAQ (reference sequence). CDR3 size: 13 residues. V lost 2 bases and J lost 5, with 9 bases in between. Here the CDR3 DNA reads TGTGCCAGCAGCTTATACCCGCGGGAGACCCAGTACTTC. As protein: CASSLYPRETQYF.

The CDR3 protein is CASTTGTGFGMNTEAFF. The CDR3 bases are TGTGCCAGCACCACCGGGACAGGGTTTGGGATGAACACTGAAGCTTTCTTT. V usage is TRBV28 and J usage is TRBJ1-1; 9 bases line up with TRBD1. V gave up 7 bases and J gave up 0 bases; unmatched junction bases: 12. The CDR3 covers 17 residues. Germline V CDR1 and CDR2: MDHEN, SYDVKM.

The V call is TRBV27, the J call TRBJ2-3; no clear D gene. V lost 6 bases, J lost 1 base, and 11 bases lay in between. The CDR3 extends over 14 amino acids. Germline V gene sequence: CDR1 MNHEY, CDR2 SMNVEV (reference sequence). The CDR3 here is CASRTSLGTDTQYF. In nucleotides, the CDR3 is TGTGCCAGCAGGACTTCCTTGGGCACAGATACGCAGTATTTT.